Presented here are 25 T cell receptor beta chains from one specimen sequenced in a study of CD8 T cells in ankylosing spondylitis. TCRdb reprocessed the 5' RACE reads via MiXCR and lists one record per CDR3 protein. This sample carries about 230,000 distinct CDR3 sequences, roughly 8.2% of them seen once, and the ten largest clones take more than 4.5%. Specimen: blood, either unsorted or a sorted T cell fraction (not recorded which). These receptors came from a female donor with ankylosing spondylitis or in good health (not recorded which).

The chain uses TRBV7-2 and TRBJ2-5; the D gene could be TRBD1 or TRBD2 (5 bases each). V shed 5 bases and J shed 3 bases, with 16 bases lying between them. Germline CDR1 is SGHTA and CDR2 is FQGNSA. This CDR3 region has 15 residues. CDR3 amino acids: CASSPWTLEEETQYF. CDR3 in DNA: TGTGCCAGCAGCCCCTGGACACTAGAGGAAGAGACCCAGTACTTC.

Ten or more counts support this clonotype. The rearrangement uses TRBV20-1 and TRBJ1-5, with TRBD1 identical over 7 bases. The CDR3 runs 13 residues. The germline gives CDR1 DFQATT, CDR2 SNEGSKA (reference sequence). V lost 3 bases to trimming and J lost 8 bases; unmatched junction nucleotides: 7. The CDR3 protein is CSARMDRWEPQHF. For the CDR3, the DNA is TGCAGTGCTAGGATGGACAGGTGGGAGCCCCAGCATTTT.

Many counts were recorded for this clonotype. The chain carries TRBV6-6 and TRBJ2-1, with D perhaps matching TRBD1 (5 bases). V lost 7 bases to trimming and J lost 1 base, with 8 bases between them. CDR1 is MNHNY and CDR2 is SVGAGI in the germline V gene (reference sequence). The CDR3 length is 13 residues. DNA of the CDR3: TGTGCCAGCACCTCAGGGTCCTACAATGAGCAGTTCTTC. Its protein product is CASTSGSYNEQFF.

This clonotype came up many times. V is TRBV7-2 and J is TRBJ1-3; D remains unclear. The CDR3 extends over 16 amino acids. The germline gives CDR1 SGHTA, CDR2 FQGNSA. V lost 4 bases and J lost 1, with 14 bases in between. The CDR3 is CASSSHLGGSGNTIYF. The DNA of the CDR3 is TGTGCCAGCAGCTCCCATCTAGGAGGTTCTGGAAACACCATATATTTT.

As to this clonotype: A read error may explain this, as a much larger clone is one base away. This sequence joins TRBV12-3 or TRBV12-4 and TRBJ2-2; D is perhaps TRBD2 (5 bases). This CDR3 is 13 amino acids long. The CDR3 protein is CTSSRGITGELFF. DNA of the CDR3: TGTACCAGCAGTCGGGGAATCACCGGGGAGCTGTTTTTT.

This clonotype was picked up a small number of times. V usage is TRBV7-9 and J usage is TRBJ2-7; D gene unclear. The CDR3 runs to 13 residues. Germline lookup yields CDR1 SEHNR and CDR2 FQNEAQ (reference sequence). The V gene lost 1 base and the J gene lost 3 bases, with 7 bases spanning the gap. CDR3 nucleotide sequence: TGTGCCAGCAGCTTAGAATCCTACTACGAGCAGTACTTC. It specifies CASSLESYYEQYF.

This clonotype was found many times. The J gene is TRBJ2-3, the V gene TRBV5-1; D may be TRBD1 or TRBD2 (6 bases each). The CDR3 consists of 15 residues. Germline V CDR1 and CDR2: SGHRS, YFSETQ. V was trimmed by 6 bases and J by 3 bases, leaving 17 bases between them. CDR3: CASNVGGALTDTQYF. The CDR3 DNA sequence: TGCGCCAGCAACGTGGGGGGCGCCTTGACAGATACGCAGTATTTT.

This sequence joins TRBV7-9 and TRBJ2-1; 7 bases map to TRBD1. Germline V CDR1 and CDR2: SEHNR, FQNEAQ (reference sequence). With 1 base clipped from V and 4 bases from J, the junction kept 7 bases outside the gene matches. CDR3 length equals 16 residues. The CDR3 DNA follows: TGTGCCAGCAGCTTAGGATGGGACAGCCAGTACAATGAGCAGTTCTTC. Translating gives CASSLGWDSQYNEQFF.

This clonotype turned up a few times. The CDR3 DNA sequence: TGTGCCAGCAGACTGAGACCCGGGACTAGCGCTTCCTACGAGCAGTACTTC. Translation gives CASRLRPGTSASYEQYF. This chain links TRBV27 with TRBJ2-7; 10 bases fit TRBD2. There are 17 residues in the CDR3. The trim removed 6 bases at V and 1 base at J, leaving 12 bases unmatched. Germline loops: CDR1 MNHEY, CDR2 SMNVEV (reference sequence).

This clonotype has a count of ten or more. The genes are TRBV12-3 or TRBV12-4 and TRBJ2-7; D possibly matches TRBD1 or TRBD2 (5 bases each). CDR3 size: 14 residues. V was clipped by 7 bases and J by 6 bases, with 19 bases between them. The CDR3 nucleotides are TGTGCCAGCACGGTCGGTGGGGGAAGTCCCGAGCAGTACTTC. Translated: CASTVGGGSPEQYF.

In its sample, this clonotype was seen many times. This chain connects TRBV20-1 to TRBJ2-7; D is possibly TRBD1 (6 bases). Germline loops: CDR1 DFQATT, CDR2 SNEGSKA (reference sequence). V lost 8 bases and J 2 bases, leaving 16 bases between the germline ends. The CDR3 is made up of 13 amino acids. The CDR3 here is CSNTGTNTYEQYF. The CDR3 nucleotides are TGCAGTAATACCGGGACAAATACCTACGAGCAGTACTTC.

The J gene is TRBJ2-2, the V gene TRBV28; 8 bases map to TRBD1. The V gene's germline CDR1 is MDHEN and CDR2 SYDVKM. The CDR3 loop spans 16 amino acids. The trim removed 3 bases at V and 2 bases at J, leaving 5 bases unmatched. DNA of the CDR3: TGTGCCAGCAGTTTTGAAGGGACAGGCAACACCGGGGAGCTGTTTTTT. Protein product: CASSFEGTGNTGELFF.

This clonotype is judged medium-sized. The chain combines TRBV12-3 or TRBV12-4 with TRBJ1-4, with TRBD1 identical over 9 bases. V lost 5 bases, J lost 9 bases, and 7 bases stayed unmatched. This CDR3 comprises 14 residues. The CDR3 DNA is TGTGCCAGCAGTCCCGGGACAGGGAGGCAAAAACTGTTTTTT. It encodes CASSPGTGRQKLFF.

This clonotype was picked up many times. The rearrangement joins TRBV10-3 to TRBJ2-1, with a possible D match to TRBD2 (6 bases). V was trimmed by 4 bases and J by 1 base, leaving 8 bases between them. The CDR3 is 14 residues long. The germline gives CDR1 ENHRY, CDR2 SYGVKD. For the CDR3, the DNA is TGTGCCATCAGTGCGGCGGGATCCTACAATGAGCAGTTCTTC. This sequence encodes CAISAAGSYNEQFF.

This clonotype turned up a few times. This chain joins TRBV7-9 and TRBJ1-1, with D possibly TRBD1 on 6 matching bases. This CDR3 has 16 residues. CDR1 is SEHNR, CDR2 FQNEAQ, per germline (reference sequence). The V and J ends lost 3 bases and 1 base respectively, with 15 bases between them. For the CDR3, the DNA is TGTGCCAGCAGCTTGGGGAGGGGACACGCGAACACTGAAGCTTTCTTT. Amino acid sequence: CASSLGRGHANTEAFF.

This clonotype was counted ten times or more. The chain combines TRBV5-1 with TRBJ2-3; 7 bases are a match to TRBD2. Germline V gene data show CDR1 as SGHRS and CDR2 as YFSETQ. Trimming took 5 bases from V and 3 from J; bases not matched to a gene: 12. The CDR3 has 16 residues. This CDR3 reads CASRFEWASGTDTQYF. For the CDR3, the DNA is TGCGCCAGCAGATTTGAATGGGCTAGCGGAACAGATACGCAGTATTTT.

This clonotype was seen at least ten times. The V call is TRBV5-1, the J call TRBJ2-5, with 11 bases matching TRBD2. Germline values: CDR1 SGHRS, CDR2 YFSETQ. The CDR3 is 15 residues long. Trimming removed 3 bases from V and 2 bases from J; junction bases left unmatched: 3. The chain's CDR3 is CASSSGTSGQETQYF. DNA for the CDR3: TGCGCCAGCAGCTCGGGGACTAGCGGACAAGAGACCCAGTACTTC.

In its sample, this clonotype was seen many times. In DNA form, the CDR3 reads TGCGCCAGCAGCTCTCCGGGTAGTGACGAGCAGTACTTC. Protein: CASSSPGSDEQYF. This chain uses TRBV5-1 with TRBJ2-7; unclear D gene. Trimming left V 3 bases short and J 5 bases short, with 12 bases between. The CDR3 consists of 13 residues. Germline CDR1 and CDR2: SGHRS and YFSETQ.

This clonotype was seen repeatedly, ten times or more. The CDR3 loop reads CASSLVGSHSEQYF. The CDR3 DNA reads TGTGCCAGCAGCTTAGTCGGGAGTCATAGCGAGCAGTACTTC. This chain joins TRBV7-2 and TRBJ2-7, with TRBD2 as a possible D gene (6 bases). Germline-derived CDR1 and CDR2 are SGHTA and FQGNSA. The V gene lost 1 base and the J gene lost 6 bases, with 13 bases spanning the gap. This CDR3 has 14 amino acids.

V and J are TRBV12-3 or TRBV12-4 and TRBJ2-5; TRBD2 aligns across 11 bases. There are 15 residues in the CDR3. J gave up 5 bases and V 6 bases, and 8 bases lay outside the gene matches. CDR3 nucleotide sequence: TGTGCCAGCAGGCCAGGGACTAGCGGATGGGAGACCCAGTACTTC. It encodes CASRPGTSGWETQYF.

This clonotype showed up many times. V gene TRBV27 combines with J gene TRBJ1-5; D possibly corresponds to TRBD1 (5 bases). The CDR3 runs to 13 residues. Germline V gene sequence: CDR1 MNHEY, CDR2 SMNVEV (reference sequence). V was shortened by 2 bases and J by 7 bases, with 9 bases between the two germline ends. This CDR3 reads CASSLGGAQPQHF. In nucleotides, the CDR3 is TGTGCCAGCAGTTTAGGAGGGGCCCAGCCCCAGCATTTT.

As to this clonotype: A much larger clone lies a single base off, so this may be a read error. The chain combines TRBV20-1 with TRBJ2-1; D is ambiguous. CDR1 and CDR2 from the germline V gene are DFQATT and SNEGSKA (reference sequence). The CDR3 runs 11 residues. The chain's CDR3 is CSAALQNGQFF. CDR3 bases: TGCAGTGCCGCATTACAGAATGGGCAGTTCTTC.

In its sample, this clonotype was seen many times. This chain links TRBV15 with TRBJ2-1, with 13 bases identical to TRBD2. The trim removed 1 base at V and 9 bases at J, leaving 3 bases unmatched. The germline CDR1 and CDR2 sequences are LNHNV and YYDKDF (reference sequence). This CDR3 is built from 15 residues. This CDR3 reads CATSRVRTSGSEQFF. The CDR3, as DNA: TGTGCCACCAGCAGAGTTAGGACTAGCGGGAGTGAGCAGTTCTTC.

This clonotype was counted at least ten times. The J gene is TRBJ1-2, the V gene TRBV12-3 or TRBV12-4, with D tentatively TRBD1 (6 bases). The CDR3 extends over 13 amino acids. V was cut by 7 bases and J by 8 bases, with 17 bases left in between. The CDR3 spells CASTLRGAEGYTF. In DNA, the CDR3 is TGTGCCAGCACCCTTCGGGGGGCTGAAGGCTACACCTTC.

The table lists this clonotype with many counts. This rearrangement joins TRBV29-1 to TRBJ2-5; 10 bases map to TRBD1. Germline CDR1 SQVTM, CDR2 ANQGSEA. After removal of 6 bases from V and 2 bases from J, the junction contained 9 bases not matched to a gene. The CDR3 contains 15 residues. CDR3 bases: TGCAGCGTCAGGACAGGGGGGGGCCCACAAGAGACCCAGTACTTC. Its translation is CSVRTGGGPQETQYF.